This T cell receptor beta chain was found in a study of shared clonotypes between healthy human individuals. The CDR3 sequence is 13 residues long. Trimming took off 7 bases at V and 0 bases at J, with 10 bases between the two ends. Germline assignment: CDR1 MNHEY and CDR2 SMNVEV (reference sequence). Sorted subsets were amplified in replicate PCRs using around 0.2 ug DNA, some 31,000 T cell genomes. Clones were sequenced by immunoSEQ multiplex PCR, and TCRdb holds only the in-frame ones, with some missing. This sample has 2.3 million or so clones, with more than 85% found just once. Sequenced input: naive CD4+ T cells from PBMCs. Subset described: CD45RA+ positively selected. The chain uses TRBV27 and TRBJ2-7; a weak D match, TRBD2 (5 bases). The source is a man between 18 and 35 years old in good health. Some clones in this sample may be carry-over from other donors' samples. The CDR3 loop reads CASKGSGSYEQYF. The CDR3 DNA is TGTGCCAGCAAAGGGAGCGGCTCCTACGAGCAGTACTTC.